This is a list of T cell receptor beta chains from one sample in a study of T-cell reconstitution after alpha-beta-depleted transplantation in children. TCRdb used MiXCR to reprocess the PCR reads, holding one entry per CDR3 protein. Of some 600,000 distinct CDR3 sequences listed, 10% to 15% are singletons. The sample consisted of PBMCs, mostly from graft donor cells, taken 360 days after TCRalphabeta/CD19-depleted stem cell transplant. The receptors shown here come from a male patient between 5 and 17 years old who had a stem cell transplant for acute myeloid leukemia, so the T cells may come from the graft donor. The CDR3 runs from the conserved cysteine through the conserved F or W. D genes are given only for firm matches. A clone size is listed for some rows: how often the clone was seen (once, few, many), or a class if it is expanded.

CASSPGLAGLHTQYF TGTGCCAGCAGTCCTGGACTAGCGGGACTCCATACGCAGTATTTT TRBJ2-3 many TRBV12-3/TRBV12-4 TRBD2
CATSRGGGSNQPQHF TGTGCCACCAGCAGAGGCGGGGGAAGCAATCAGCCCCAGCATTTT TRBJ1-5 few TRBV15 .
CASSHLTPTMLQFF TGTGCCAGCAGCCACCTCACTCCTACAATGTTGCAGTTCTTC TRBJ2-1 few TRBV7-8 .
CAWSAGEDYGYTF TGTGCCTGGAGTGCAGGGGAGGACTATGGCTACACCTTC TRBJ1-2 . TRBV30 .
CASSQVRWTGAETQYF TGTGCCAGCAGCCAAGTTCGCTGGACAGGGGCGGAGACCCAGTACTTC TRBJ2-5 . TRBV14 TRBD1
CSAGGRGPSGEQYF TGCAGTGCTGGGGGCCGAGGACCCTCGGGAGAGCAGTACTTC TRBJ2-7 few TRBV20-1 .
CASSLLTSGTYTGELFF TGTGCCAGCAGTTTATTGACTAGCGGGACATACACCGGGGAGCTGTTTTTT TRBJ2-2 few TRBV28 TRBD2
CASSLPLFPYEQYF TGTGCCAGCAGCTTACCCCTATTCCCCTACGAGCAGTACTTC TRBJ2-7 few TRBV7-8 .
CASSLIPDLNTGELFF TGTGCCAGCAGCTTAATCCCGGACCTAAACACCGGGGAGCTGTTTTTT TRBJ2-2 few TRBV6-2/TRBV6-3 .
CAVEGRARWEQYF TGTGCCGTGGAGGGACGGGCGAGATGGGAGCAGTACTTC TRBJ2-7 . TRBV6-6 .
CASSLDRLQGTSREQYF TGTGCCAGCAGCTTAGACCGTCTGCAGGGGACTAGCCGCGAGCAGTACTTC TRBJ2-7 few TRBV11-2 TRBD2
CASSPRWGEQFF TGTGCCAGCAGCCCCCGGTGGGGTGAGCAGTTCTTC TRBJ2-1 many TRBV7-3 .
CASSLQGSYNSPLHF TGTGCCAGCAGTCTACAGGGGTCCTATAATTCACCCCTCCACTTT TRBJ1-6 few TRBV27 TRBD1
CASSYAGGYYNEQFF TGTGCCAGCAGTTACGCCGGCGGGTACTACAATGAGCAGTTCTTC TRBJ2-1 few TRBV6-5 .
CASSSSGRGTGELFF TGTGCCAGCAGTTCCAGCGGGAGAGGCACCGGGGAGCTGTTTTTT TRBJ2-2 many TRBV6-5 TRBD2
CASSPSTGGAFF TGTGCCAGCAGCCCCTCGACAGGGGGAGCTTTCTTT TRBJ1-1 few TRBV5-5 TRBD1
CSARDPRVDEQFF TGCAGTGCTAGAGATCCCCGGGTCGATGAGCAGTTCTTC TRBJ2-1 few TRBV20-1 .
CASSDSGRYLEQYF TGTGCCAGCAGCGATAGCGGGAGGTATCTCGAGCAGTACTTC TRBJ2-7 few TRBV7-6 TRBD2
CASSISGQISYEQYF TGTGCCAGCAGCATTTCGGGACAGATCTCCTACGAGCAGTACTTC TRBJ2-7 many TRBV7-9 TRBD1
CTSSLNQGAKNIQYF TGCACCAGCAGCTTGAATCAGGGAGCCAAAAACATTCAGTACTTC TRBJ2-4 . TRBV5-1 .
CSVVNSETIYEQYF TGCAGCGTTGTTAATAGCGAGACCATCTACGAGCAGTACTTC TRBJ2-7 many TRBV29-1 .
CSVGGRARTGELFF TGCAGCGTTGGCGGGAGGGCCAGGACCGGGGAGCTGTTTTTT TRBJ2-2 few TRBV29-1 TRBD2
CASSYADRLTYNEQFF TGTGCCAGCAGTTACGCAGACAGATTAACCTACAATGAGCAGTTCTTC TRBJ2-1 . TRBV6-5 .
CSARAGGHRTDTQYF TGCAGTGCTAGGGCGGGAGGCCACCGCACAGATACGCAGTATTTT TRBJ2-3 . TRBV20-1 TRBD2
CASSQRGVETQYF TGCGCCAGCAGCCAGCGGGGGGTGGAGACCCAGTACTTC TRBJ2-5 . TRBV4-3 TRBD2
CASSHGQGGETQYF TGCGCCAGCAGCCACGGACAGGGTGGCGAGACCCAGTACTTC TRBJ2-5 few TRBV4-3 TRBD1
CASSQDRARITEAFF TGTGCCAGCAGCCAAGATCGGGCGAGGATAACTGAAGCTTTCTTT TRBJ1-1 few TRBV14 .
CATSREVQASGMGKNIQYF TGTGCCACCAGCAGAGAGGTTCAGGCTAGCGGGATGGGCAAAAACATTCAGTACTTC TRBJ2-4 many TRBV15 TRBD2
CSASVVDTQYF TGCAGTGCTAGTGTGGTGGATACGCAGTATTTT TRBJ2-3 many TRBV20-1 .
CSVGVEQFF TGCAGCGTTGGGGTTGAGCAGTTCTTC TRBJ2-1 many TRBV29-1 .
CSARARLNNEQFF TGCAGTGCTAGGGCCCGACTGAACAATGAGCAGTTCTTC TRBJ2-1 many TRBV20-1 .
CASSLRFSYNEQFF TGTGCCAGCAGCTTACGATTCTCCTACAATGAGCAGTTCTTC TRBJ2-1 many TRBV7-2 .
CASSQEGLAGGPYYNEQFF TGCGCCAGCAGCCAAGAGGGTTTAGCGGGAGGGCCCTACTACAATGAGCAGTTCTTC TRBJ2-1 few TRBV4-3 TRBD2
CSVDLLYNEQFF TGCAGCGTTGATCTCCTCTACAATGAGCAGTTCTTC TRBJ2-1 few TRBV29-1 .
CASSVVAGGPEGEQFF TGTGCCAGCAGCGTAGTGGCGGGAGGGCCGGAAGGAGAGCAGTTCTTC TRBJ2-1 few TRBV9 TRBD2
CSVAVTGRTGELFF TGCAGCGTTGCGGTGACAGGGCGAACCGGGGAGCTGTTTTTT TRBJ2-2 . TRBV29-1 TRBD1
CASHGGKAFF TGTGCCAGCCACGGGGGAAAAGCTTTCTTT TRBJ1-1 few TRBV28 .
CASSVGTLRNTGELFF TGCGCCAGCAGCGTAGGGACACTAAGGAACACCGGGGAGCTGTTTTTT TRBJ2-2 . TRBV5-1 .
CSAEFRGRSYEQYF TGCAGCGCGGAGTTTCGGGGGAGATCCTACGAGCAGTACTTC TRBJ2-7 many TRBV29-1 .
CASTRTVYEQYF TGTGCCAGCACCCGGACAGTCTACGAGCAGTACTTC TRBJ2-7 few TRBV27 .
CSVLVWGRANTDTQYF TGCAGCGTTTTAGTGTGGGGGAGGGCGAACACAGATACGCAGTATTTT TRBJ2-3 many TRBV29-1 TRBD2
CSVGRTSYEQYF TGCAGCGTTGGGAGGACAAGCTACGAGCAGTACTTC TRBJ2-7 many TRBV29-1 .
CASRVTGTPHEQFF TGTGCCAGCAGGGTTACGGGGACCCCTCATGAGCAGTTCTTC TRBJ2-1 many TRBV12-3/TRBV12-4 .
CASRPQGATRGYTF TGTGCCAGCAGACCACAGGGTGCTACGAGGGGCTACACCTTC TRBJ1-2 many TRBV12-3/TRBV12-4 .
CASSYRPDTQYF TGTGCCAGCAGCTATCGCCCAGATACGCAGTATTTT TRBJ2-3 many TRBV5-5 .